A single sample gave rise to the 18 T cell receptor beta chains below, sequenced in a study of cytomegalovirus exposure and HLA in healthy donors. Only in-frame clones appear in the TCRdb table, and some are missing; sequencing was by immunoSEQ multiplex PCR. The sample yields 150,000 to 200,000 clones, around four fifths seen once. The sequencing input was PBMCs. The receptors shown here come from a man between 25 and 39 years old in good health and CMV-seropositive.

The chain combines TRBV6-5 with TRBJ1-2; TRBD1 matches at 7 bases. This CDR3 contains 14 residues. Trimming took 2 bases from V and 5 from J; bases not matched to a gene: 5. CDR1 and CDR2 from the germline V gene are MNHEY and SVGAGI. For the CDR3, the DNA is TGTGCCAGCAGTTACAGCCAGGGGGAGTATGGCTACACCTTC. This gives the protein CASSYSQGEYGYTF.

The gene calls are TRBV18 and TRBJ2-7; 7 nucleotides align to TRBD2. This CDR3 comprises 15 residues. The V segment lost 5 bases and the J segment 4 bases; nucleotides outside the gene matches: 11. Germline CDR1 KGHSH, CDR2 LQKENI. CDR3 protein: CASSDRGGRAYEQYF. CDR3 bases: TGTGCCAGCTCAGATCGCGGGGGAAGGGCATACGAGCAGTACTTC.

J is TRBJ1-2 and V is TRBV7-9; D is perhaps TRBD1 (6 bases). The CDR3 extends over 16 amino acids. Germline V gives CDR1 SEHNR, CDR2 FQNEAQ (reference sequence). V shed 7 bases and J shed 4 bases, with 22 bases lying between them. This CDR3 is CASTMMRGAGGYGYTF. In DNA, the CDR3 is TGTGCCAGCACCATGATGCGGGGGGCTGGTGGCTATGGCTACACCTTC.

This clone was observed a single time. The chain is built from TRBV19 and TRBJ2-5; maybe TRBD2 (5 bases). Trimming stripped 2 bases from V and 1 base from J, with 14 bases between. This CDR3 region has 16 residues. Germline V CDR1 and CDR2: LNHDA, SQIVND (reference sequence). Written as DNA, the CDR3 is TGTGCCAGTAGTATACGGGGTGAAGGGAGCCAAGAGACCCAGTACTTC. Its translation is CASSIRGEGSQETQYF.

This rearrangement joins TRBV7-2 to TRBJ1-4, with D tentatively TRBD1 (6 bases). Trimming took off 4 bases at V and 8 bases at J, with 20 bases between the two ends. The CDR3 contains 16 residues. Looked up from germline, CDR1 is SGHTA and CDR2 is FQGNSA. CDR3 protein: CASSSAIQGGNEKLFF. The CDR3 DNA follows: TGTGCCAGCAGCTCGGCGATACAGGGCGGAAACGAAAAACTGTTTTTT.

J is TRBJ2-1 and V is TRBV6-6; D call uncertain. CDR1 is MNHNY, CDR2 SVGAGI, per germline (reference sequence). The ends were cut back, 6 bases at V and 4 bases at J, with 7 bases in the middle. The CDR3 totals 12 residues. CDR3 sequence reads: CASSPRYNEQFF. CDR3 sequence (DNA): TGTGCCAGCAGCCCCCGGTACAATGAGCAGTTCTTC.

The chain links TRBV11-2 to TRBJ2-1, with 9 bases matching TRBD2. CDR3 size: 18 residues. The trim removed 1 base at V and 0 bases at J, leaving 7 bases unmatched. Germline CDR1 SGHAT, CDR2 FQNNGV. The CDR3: CASSLVLSGGHSYNEQFF. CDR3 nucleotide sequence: TGTGCCAGCAGCTTAGTTCTTAGCGGGGGCCACTCCTACAATGAGCAGTTCTTC.

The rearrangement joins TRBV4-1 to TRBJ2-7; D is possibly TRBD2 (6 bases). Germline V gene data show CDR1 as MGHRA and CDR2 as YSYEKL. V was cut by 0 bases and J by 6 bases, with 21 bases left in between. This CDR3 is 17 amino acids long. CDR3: CASSQDPGPAGRGEQYF. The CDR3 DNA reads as TGCGCCAGCAGCCAAGATCCGGGCCCGGCAGGGCGGGGCGAGCAGTACTTC.

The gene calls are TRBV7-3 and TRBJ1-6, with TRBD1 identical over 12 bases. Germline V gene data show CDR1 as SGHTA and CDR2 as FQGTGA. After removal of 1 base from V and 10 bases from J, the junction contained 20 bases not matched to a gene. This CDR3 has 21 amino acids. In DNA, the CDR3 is TGTGCCAGCAGCTTAATCGATAAGGTGGGGGATGGGACAGGGGGCGAATCACCCCTCCACTTT. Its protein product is CASSLIDKVGDGTGGESPLHF.

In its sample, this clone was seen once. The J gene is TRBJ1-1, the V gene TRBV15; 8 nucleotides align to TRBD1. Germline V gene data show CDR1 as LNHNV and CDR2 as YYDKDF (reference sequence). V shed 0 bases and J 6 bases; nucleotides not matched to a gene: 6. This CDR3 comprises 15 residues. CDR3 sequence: CATSRDEGQVPEAFF. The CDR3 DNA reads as TGTGCCACCAGCAGAGATGAGGGACAGGTCCCTGAAGCTTTCTTT.

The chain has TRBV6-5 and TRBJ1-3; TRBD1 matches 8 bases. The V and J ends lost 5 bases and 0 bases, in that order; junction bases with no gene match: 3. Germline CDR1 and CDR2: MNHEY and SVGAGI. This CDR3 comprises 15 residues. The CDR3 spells CASSRQGFSGNTIYF. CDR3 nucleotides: TGTGCCAGCAGTCGACAGGGGTTCTCTGGAAACACCATATATTTT.

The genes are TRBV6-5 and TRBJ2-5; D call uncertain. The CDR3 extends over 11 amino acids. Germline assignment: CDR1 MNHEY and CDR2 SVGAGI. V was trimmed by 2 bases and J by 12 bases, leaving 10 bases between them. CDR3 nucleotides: TGTGCCAGCAGTTACCCCGCGGAGAAGTACTTC. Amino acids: CASSYPAEKYF.

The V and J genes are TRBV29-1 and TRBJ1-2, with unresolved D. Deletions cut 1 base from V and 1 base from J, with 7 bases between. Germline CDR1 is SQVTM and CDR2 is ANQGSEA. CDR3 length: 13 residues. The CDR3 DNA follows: TGCAGCGTTGAAGGCGGGGATAACTATGGCTACACCTTC. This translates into CSVEGGDNYGYTF. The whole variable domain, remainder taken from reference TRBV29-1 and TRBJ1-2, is SAVISQKPSRDICQRGTSLTIQCQVDSQVTMMFWYRQQPGQSLTLIATANQGSEATYESGFVIDKFPISRPNLTFSTLTVSNMSPEDSSIYLCSVEGGDNYGYTFGSGTRLTVV.

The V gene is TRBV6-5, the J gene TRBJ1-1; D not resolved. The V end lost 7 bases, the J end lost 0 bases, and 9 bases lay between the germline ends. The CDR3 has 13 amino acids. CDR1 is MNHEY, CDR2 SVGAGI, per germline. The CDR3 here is CASTGGMNTEAFF. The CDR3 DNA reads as TGTGCCAGCACGGGAGGGATGAACACTGAAGCTTTCTTT.

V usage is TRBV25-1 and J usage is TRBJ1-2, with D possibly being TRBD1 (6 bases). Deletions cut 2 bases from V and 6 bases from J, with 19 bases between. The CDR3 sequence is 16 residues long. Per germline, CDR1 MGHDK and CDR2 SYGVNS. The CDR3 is CASSEDGGQSEDGYTF. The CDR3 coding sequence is TGTGCCAGCAGTGAAGATGGAGGACAGAGTGAGGATGGCTACACCTTC.

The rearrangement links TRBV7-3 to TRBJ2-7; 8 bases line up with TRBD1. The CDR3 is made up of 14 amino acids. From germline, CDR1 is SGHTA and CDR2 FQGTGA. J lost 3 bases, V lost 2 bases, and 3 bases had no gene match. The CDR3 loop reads CASSLDRGSYEQYF. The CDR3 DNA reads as TGTGCCAGCAGCTTAGACAGGGGTAGCTACGAGCAGTACTTC.

The DNA for the CDR3 is TGTGCCAGCAGCGCCGGGGGGACACAAGAGACCCAGTACTTC. This translates into CASSAGGTQETQYF. The chain has TRBV9 and TRBJ2-5, with D possibly TRBD2 on 7 matching bases. The CDR3 covers 14 residues. Germline V gene lookup returns CDR1 SGDLS and CDR2 YYNGEE. Between the trimmed V and J ends, which lost 3 bases and 2 bases, there was a span of 11 bases.

The CDR3 coding sequence is TGTGCCAGCATCACAGGTGACTTCACTGAAGCTTTCTTT. Amino acids: CASITGDFTEAFF. The chain joins TRBV2 to TRBJ1-1, with D possibly matching TRBD1 (5 bases). The V gene lost 7 bases and the J gene lost 4 bases, with 13 bases spanning the gap. This CDR3 has 13 residues. The V gene's germline CDR1 is SNHLY and CDR2 FYNNEI. The full variable domain, rest sourced from reference TRBV2 and TRBJ1-1, is EPEVTQTPSHQVTQMGQEVILRCVPISNHLYFYWYRQILGQKVEFLVSFYNNEISEKSEIFDDQFSVERPDGSNFTLKIRSTKLEDSAMYFCASITGDFTEAFFGQGTRLTVV.